This TCR beta chain was sequenced for a study of chemoradiotherapy in HPV16-positive cancers. Comments on this clone: What it binds is not known.

The V end was cut by 3 bases, the J end by 0 bases, with 12 bases between. Germline CDR1 SGHTA, CDR2 FQGNSA. The CDR3 totals 16 residues. Samples were taken several times over chemoradiotherapy. Some clones are missing from TCRdb's copy, which holds only in-frame ones; the method was immunoSEQ multiplex PCR. The sample carries over 10,000 clones, about 85% recorded once. General study points: Non-HPV-specific T cells did not expand in tumors during treatment, whereas candidate HPV-specific clones and E7-related motifs did.

The TCR was taken from a human donor with HPV-associated anogenital cancer. Sequencing was performed on blood, taken from a patient who underwent chemoradiotherapy. The gene calls are TRBV7-2 and TRBJ2-1, with D possibly matching TRBD2 (5 bases). CDR3 DNA sequence: TGTGCCAGCAGCTTTCGTCAAACTAGCTCCTACAATGAGCAGTTCTTC. This translates into CASSFRQTSSYNEQFF.